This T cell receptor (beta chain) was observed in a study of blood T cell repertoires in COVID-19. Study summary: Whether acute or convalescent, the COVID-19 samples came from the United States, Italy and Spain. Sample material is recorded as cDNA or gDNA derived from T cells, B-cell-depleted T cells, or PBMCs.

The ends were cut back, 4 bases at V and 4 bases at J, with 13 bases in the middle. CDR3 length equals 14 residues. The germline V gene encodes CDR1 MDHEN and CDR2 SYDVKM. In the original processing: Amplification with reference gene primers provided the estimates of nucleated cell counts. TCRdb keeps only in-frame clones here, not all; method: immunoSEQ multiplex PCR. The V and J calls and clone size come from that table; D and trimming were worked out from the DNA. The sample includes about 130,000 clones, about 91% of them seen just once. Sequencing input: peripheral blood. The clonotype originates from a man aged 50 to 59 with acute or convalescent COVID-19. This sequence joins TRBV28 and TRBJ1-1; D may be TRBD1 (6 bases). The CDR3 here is CASSSQGGRTEAFF. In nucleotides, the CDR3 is TGTGCCAGCAGTTCCCAAGGGGGACGCACTGAAGCTTTCTTT.